The clone carrying this TCR beta chain was seen a handful of times. Its antigen remains unknown. This record comes from a study of T cells in Graves' hyperthyroidism and ophthalmopathy. The study, taken as a whole, reports: The model predicted ophthalmopathy a median roughly 6.5 months before onset. Stable hyperthyroidism was told apart from ophthalmopathy by a model built on 13 V-J features.

Germline V gene lookup returns CDR1 MNHEY and CDR2 SVGEGT. V lost 6 bases and J 0 bases, leaving 18 bases between the germline ends. The CDR3 totals 17 residues. From RNA transcripts, TCR beta CDR3 regions were amplified. TCR CDR3 regions were first amplified by RT-PCR with HTBI primers. In TCRdb, the multiplex PCR reads were re-called with MiXCR into one record per CDR3 protein. The table lists around 700,000 distinct CDR3 sequences, approximately 18% of them singletons. Source material: blood. The sequence was obtained from a woman between 50 and 59 years old with Graves' hyperthyroidism that later progressed to Graves' ophthalmopathy. The chain employs TRBV6-2 or TRBV6-3 and TRBJ1-5; D unresolved. For the CDR3, the DNA is TGTGCCAGCAGGCTTGACGCTGCGGAGCTTAGCAATCAGCCCCAGCATTTT. This codes for CASRLDAAELSNQPQHF.